Below, 16 T cell receptor beta chains from the same sample are listed, as sequenced in a study of T-cell memory formation after mild COVID-19. From the 5' RACE reads, TCRdb called clonotypes with MiXCR, one entry per CDR3 protein. This table holds about 340,000 distinct CDR3 sequences, over 10% found once. The specimen was PBMCs or a T cell subset sorted from them (not recorded which). These receptors all stem from a man in his late teens or twenties who had mild COVID-19 (a few samples of this study predate the infection). Cell type and time point are not known.

This clonotype was counted a few times. CDR3 sequence reads: CASSRIGQGETQYF. The DNA for the CDR3 is TGTGCCAGCAGTCGGATCGGACAGGGAGAGACCCAGTACTTC. The chain combines TRBV27 with TRBJ2-5; 8 nucleotides agree with TRBD1. CDR1 and CDR2 (germline): MNHEY, SMNVEV (reference sequence). The CDR3 length is 14 residues. Germline trimming cut 5 bases from V and 4 bases from J; bases unmatched to any gene: 6.

This clonotype has just a few counts. The genes are TRBV7-2 and TRBJ2-2, with no clear D. V dropped 6 bases and J dropped 5 bases, with 13 bases sitting between them. The CDR3 consists of 14 residues. The germline gives CDR1 SGHTA, CDR2 FQGNSA. CDR3 DNA: TGTGCCAGCAGGGTAGGGTTGGAGACCGGGGAGCTGTTTTTT. It is translated as CASRVGLETGELFF.

This clonotype was counted between two and nine times. The V and J genes are TRBV6-1 and TRBJ2-2; possible D gene TRBD1, 5 bases. Germline V CDR1 and CDR2: MNHNS, SASEGT. CDR3 size: 17 residues. Between the trimmed V and J ends, which lost 3 bases and 5 bases, there was a span of 19 bases. The CDR3 DNA is TGTGCCAGCAGTGATCCCTCTTCGACAGCCGATACCGGGGAGCTGTTTTTT. The encoded protein is CASSDPSSTADTGELFF.

The chain couples TRBV2 to TRBJ2-2, with a tentative D call TRBD2 (6 bases). The ends were cut back, 6 bases at V and 6 bases at J, with 8 bases in the middle. The CDR3 runs to 12 residues. Germline V CDR1 and CDR2: SNHLY, FYNNEI. The CDR3 loop reads CASRRGSGELFF. Written as DNA, the CDR3 is TGTGCCAGCAGGCGGGGTTCCGGGGAGCTGTTTTTT. The variable domain in full, completed from reference TRBV2 and TRBJ2-2, reads EPEVTQTPSHQVTQMGQEVILRCVPISNHLYFYWYRQILGQKVEFLVSFYNNEISEKSEIFDDQFSVERPDGSNFTLKIRSTKLEDSAMYFCASRRGSGELFFGEGSRLTVL.

The V and J genes are TRBV5-6 and TRBJ2-5; D gene unclear. Germline V lookup: CDR1 SGHDT, CDR2 YYEEEE. This CDR3 has 15 residues. Trimming cost V 2 bases and J 5 bases, with 16 bases left between them. The CDR3 nucleotides are TGTGCCAGCAGCTTAAGCGTAGATGCGAGTGAGACCCAGTACTTC. The encoded protein is CASSLSVDASETQYF.

This clonotype was observed a handful of times. The chain joins TRBV5-1 to TRBJ1-2; 9 positions agree with TRBD1. This CDR3 is 13 amino acids long. Germline-derived CDR1 and CDR2 are SGHRS and YFSETQ. V was clipped by 4 bases and J by 7 bases; unmatched bases: 5. Here the CDR3 DNA reads TGCGCCAGCAGCCGGGACAGGGAGGCTGGCTACACCTTC. It specifies CASSRDREAGYTF.

On this clonotype: Compared with germline, one end of the junction differs, possibly owing to a read error. The rearrangement joins TRBV28 to TRBJ1-5, with D perhaps matching TRBD1 (5 bases). The CDR3 runs 11 residues. The germline gives CDR1 MDHEN, CDR2 SYDVKM. As DNA, the CDR3 is TGTGCCAGCAGTAAGGCGGCGCGAGGGGAATTT. It specifies CASSKAARGEF.

Only a few counts were recorded for this clonotype. V gene TRBV7-2 combines with J gene TRBJ2-3; D gene ambiguous. V lost 6 bases, J lost 1 base, and 11 bases lay in between. The CDR3 has 14 residues. The germline gives CDR1 SGHTA, CDR2 FQGNSA. The CDR3 sequence: CASRRGPRTDTQYF. Written as DNA, the CDR3 is TGTGCCAGCAGACGAGGACCTCGCACAGATACGCAGTATTTT.

The DNA for the CDR3 is TGTGCCTGGACCCCAGGGGAGGCTGGCTACACCTTC. This gives the protein CAWTPGEAGYTF. The chain links TRBV30 to TRBJ1-2; D perhaps matches TRBD1 (6 bases). Germline V gene data show CDR1 as GTSNPN and CDR2 as SVGIG (reference sequence). The CDR3 runs to 12 residues. Trimming pared 4 bases from V and 7 bases from J, leaving 13 bases between.

There are a few counts of this clonotype. The rearrangement links TRBV9 to TRBJ2-7, with a weak D call TRBD2 (6 bases). Germline assignment: CDR1 SGDLS and CDR2 YYNGEE. The CDR3 length is 14 residues. V was trimmed by 3 bases and J by 3 bases, leaving 13 bases between them. The CDR3 coding sequence is TGTGCCAGCAGCGACGACGGGGGTAACTACGAGCAGTACTTC. This encodes CASSDDGGNYEQYF.

This clonotype was seen a few times. The V call is TRBV5-1, the J call TRBJ1-6, with D perhaps TRBD1 (6 bases). Trimming took 5 bases from V and 7 from J, leaving 19 bases between them. The CDR3 is 16 amino acids. Looked up from germline, CDR1 is SGHRS and CDR2 is YFSETQ. CDR3 DNA: TGCGCCAGCAGTCCGGGGGCCTCTGCAACAAATTCACCCCTCCACTTT. Its translation: CASSPGASATNSPLHF.

This clonotype showed up just a few times. The V and J genes are TRBV6-5 and TRBJ1-6; perhaps TRBD1 as D (5 bases). Per germline, CDR1 MNHEY and CDR2 SVGAGI. V gave up 10 bases and J gave up 7 bases, with 17 bases separating them. There are 14 residues in the CDR3. The CDR3 sequence: CANLTAGLNSPLHF. CDR3 bases: TGTGCCAATCTCACAGCGGGGCTCAATTCACCCCTCCACTTT.

The DNA for the CDR3 is TGTGCCAGCAGTCGTGACCGAAACACCATATATTTT. Its translation: CASSRDRNTIYF. The chain uses TRBV7-2 and TRBJ1-3, with no clear D. Germline V CDR1 and CDR2: SGHTA, FQGNSA. V gave up 6 bases and J gave up 5 bases, with 8 bases separating them. This CDR3 comprises 12 residues.

This clonotype showed up just a few times. V and J are TRBV7-9 and TRBJ2-3; the D gene is possibly TRBD1 (5 bases). The V end lost 11 bases, the J end lost 2 bases, and 14 bases lay between the germline ends. The CDR3 extends over 13 amino acids. Germline values: CDR1 SEHNR, CDR2 FQNEAQ (reference sequence). CDR3 DNA: TGTGCCGGAATGGGGCCCCTCACAGATACGCAGTATTTT. Encoded protein: CAGMGPLTDTQYF.

V usage is TRBV6-2 or TRBV6-3 and J usage is TRBJ2-7, with D possibly called TRBD1 or TRBD2 (5 bases each). Germline values: CDR1 MNHEY, CDR2 SVGEGT. The CDR3 consists of 13 residues. The CDR3 sequence is CTTKDPGPHEQYF. CDR3 sequence (DNA): TGTACAACCAAGGACCCGGGGCCCCACGAGCAGTACTTC.

This clonotype was found a few times. J is TRBJ1-5 and V is TRBV11-2; D call uncertain. The CDR3 is 15 amino acids. V lost 0 bases and J 6 bases, leaving 12 bases between the germline ends. CDR1 is SGHAT and CDR2 is FQNNGV in the germline V gene. The CDR3, as DNA: TGTGCCAGCAGCTTAGATGGAACGTGGAGTCAGCCCCAGCATTTT. Translation: CASSLDGTWSQPQHF.